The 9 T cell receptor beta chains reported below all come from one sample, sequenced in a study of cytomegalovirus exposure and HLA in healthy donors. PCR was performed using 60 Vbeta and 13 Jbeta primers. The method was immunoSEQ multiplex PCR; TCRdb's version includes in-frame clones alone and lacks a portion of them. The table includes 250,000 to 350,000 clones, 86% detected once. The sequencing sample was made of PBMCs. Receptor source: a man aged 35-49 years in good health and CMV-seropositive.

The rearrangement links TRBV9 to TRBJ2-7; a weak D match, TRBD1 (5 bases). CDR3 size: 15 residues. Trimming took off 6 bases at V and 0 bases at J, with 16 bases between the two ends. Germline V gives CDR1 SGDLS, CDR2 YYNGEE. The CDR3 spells CASTRGRRSSYEQYF. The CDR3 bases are TGTGCCAGCACTAGGGGCCGAAGGAGCTCCTACGAGCAGTACTTC.

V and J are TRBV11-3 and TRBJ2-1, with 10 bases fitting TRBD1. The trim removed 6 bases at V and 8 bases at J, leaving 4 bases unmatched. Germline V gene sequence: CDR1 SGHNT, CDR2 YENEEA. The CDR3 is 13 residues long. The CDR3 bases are TGTGCCAGCAGATACGGACAGGGGGATGAGCAGTTCTTC. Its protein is CASRYGQGDEQFF.

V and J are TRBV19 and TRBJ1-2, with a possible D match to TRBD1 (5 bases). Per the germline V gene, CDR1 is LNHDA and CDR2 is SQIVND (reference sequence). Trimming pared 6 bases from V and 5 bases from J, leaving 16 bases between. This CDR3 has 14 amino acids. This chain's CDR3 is CASRPWEGIYGYTF. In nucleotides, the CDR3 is TGTGCCAGTAGGCCCTGGGAGGGGATTTATGGCTACACCTTC. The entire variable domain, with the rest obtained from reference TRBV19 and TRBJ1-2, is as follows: DGGITQSPKYLFRKEGQNVTLSCEQNLNHDAMYWYRQDPGQGLRLIYYSQIVNDFQKGDIAEGYSVSREKKESFPLTVTSAQKNPTAFYLCASRPWEGIYGYTFGSGTRLTVV.

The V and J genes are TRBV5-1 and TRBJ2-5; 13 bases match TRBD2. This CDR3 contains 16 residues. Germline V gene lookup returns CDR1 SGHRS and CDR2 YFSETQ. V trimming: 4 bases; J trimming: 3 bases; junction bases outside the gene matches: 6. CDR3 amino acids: CASSRGTSGIEETQYF. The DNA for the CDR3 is TGCGCCAGCAGCCGGGGGACTAGCGGGATCGAAGAGACCCAGTACTTC.

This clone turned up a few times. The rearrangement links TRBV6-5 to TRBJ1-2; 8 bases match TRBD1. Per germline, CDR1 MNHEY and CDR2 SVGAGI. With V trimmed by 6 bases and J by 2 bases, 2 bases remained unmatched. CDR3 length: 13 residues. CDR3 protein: CASSRDRNYGYTF. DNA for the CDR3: TGTGCCAGCAGCCGGGACAGGAACTATGGCTACACCTTC.

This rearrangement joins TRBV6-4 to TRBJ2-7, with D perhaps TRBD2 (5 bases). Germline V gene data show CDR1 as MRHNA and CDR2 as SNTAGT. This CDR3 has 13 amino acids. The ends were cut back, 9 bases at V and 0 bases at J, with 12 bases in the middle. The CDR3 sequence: CARPGLSSYEQYF. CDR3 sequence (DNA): TGTGCCAGACCGGGATTAAGCTCCTACGAGCAGTACTTC.

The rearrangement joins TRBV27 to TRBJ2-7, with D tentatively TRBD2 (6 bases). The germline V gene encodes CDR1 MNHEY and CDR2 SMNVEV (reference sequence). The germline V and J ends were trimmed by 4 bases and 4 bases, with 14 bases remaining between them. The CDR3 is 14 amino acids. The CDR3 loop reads CASSYSSGYYEQYF. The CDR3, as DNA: TGTGCCAGCAGTTATTCGAGCGGGTATTACGAGCAGTACTTC.

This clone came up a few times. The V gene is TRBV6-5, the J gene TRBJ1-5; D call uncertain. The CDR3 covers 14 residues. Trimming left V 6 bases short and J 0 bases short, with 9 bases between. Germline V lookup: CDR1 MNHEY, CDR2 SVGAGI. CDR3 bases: TGTGCCAGCAGCCCAGGATCTAGCAATCAGCCCCAGCATTTT. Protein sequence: CASSPGSSNQPQHF.

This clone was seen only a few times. CDR3 nucleotides: TGTGCCAGCAGCTTGATGGGGGGAGGGGGATGGGGGCCCCAGCATTTT. Its translation is CASSLMGGGGWGPQHF. The chain couples TRBV5-6 to TRBJ1-5, with a weak D call TRBD1 (6 bases). Trimming removed 1 base from V and 9 bases from J, with 20 bases in between. CDR1 and CDR2 (germline): SGHDT, YYEEEE. CDR3 length: 16 amino acids.